This T cell receptor beta chain was found in a study of shared clonotypes between healthy human individuals. With 1 base removed from V and 1 base from J, the gap between germline ends came to 17 bases. The CDR3 extends over 17 amino acids. From germline, CDR1 is SEHNR and CDR2 FQNEAQ (reference sequence). Sequencing used immunoSEQ multiplex PCR; TCRdb keeps in-frame clones, though not all of them. This table has some 200,000 clones, just over 65% appearing once. The clonotype was recovered from a man younger than 40 in good health. This chain links TRBV7-9 with TRBJ2-7, with D possibly being TRBD2 (6 bases). Sequencing was done on a sample of memory CD4+ T cells sorted from blood. Regarding subset: CD45RA-negative fraction. For the CDR3, the DNA is TGTGCCAGCAGCTTAGTTTGGCGGGGACGGGTATCCTACGAGCAGTACTTC. It specifies CASSLVWRGRVSYEQYF.